One and the same sample provided the 27 T cell receptor beta chains below, sequenced in a study (dated by TCRdb to the mid-2010s). Cells that were CD4+CD25+CD127-/low were the ones isolated as Tregs. To prepare the library, 5' RACE was applied. The sequencing machine was an Illumina MiSeq. TCRdb redid the processing of the public reads, applying fastp at Q25 and MiXCR, and retained in-frame beta chains. CDR3 protein duplicates are merged, each entry listing the most common genes and DNA. This sample has about 32,000 distinct CDR3 sequences in its table, and 27% of those were observed once. Approximately 2.4% of the sample is in the top ten clones. The sequencing sample was made of tumor-infiltrating Tregs sorted from the breast tumor. The origin of the receptors is a female donor with breast cancer.

There are many counts of this clonotype. The chain carries TRBV11-2 and TRBJ2-5; TRBD1 is a possible D gene (5 bases). The CDR3 totals 13 residues. Germline lookup yields CDR1 SGHAT and CDR2 FQNNGV. V was clipped by 5 bases and J by 4 bases, with 11 bases between them. Here the CDR3 reads CASSRRVGETQYF. The CDR3 bases are TGTGCCAGCAGCCGCAGGGTAGGAGAGACCCAGTACTTC. Full variable domain (outside the CDR3, taken from reference TRBV11-2 and TRBJ2-5): EAGVAQSPRYKIIEKRQSVAFWCNPISGHATLYWYQQILGQGPKLLIQFQNNGVVDDSQLPKDRFSAERLKGVDSTLKIQPAKLEDSAVYLCASSRRVGETQYFGPGTRLLVL.

As to this clonotype: With a much larger clone just one base away, this may be a read error. The chain links TRBV4-2 to TRBJ2-7, with D perhaps given as TRBD1 or TRBD2 (5 bases each). Germline V gene lookup returns CDR1 LGHNA and CDR2 YNFKEQ. The CDR3 has 16 amino acids. The CDR3 DNA reads TGTGCCAGCAGCCAAGACCCTAGCCATAACGTAGGGGAGCAGCACTTC. It is translated as CASSQDPSHNVGEQHF.

The V call is TRBV20-1, the J call TRBJ2-7, with D tentatively TRBD2 (6 bases). V gave up 4 bases and J gave up 4 bases, with 14 bases separating them. Germline lookup yields CDR1 DFQATT and CDR2 SNEGSKA (reference sequence). The CDR3 is made up of 13 amino acids. The CDR3 protein is CSANGGRSYEQYF. In DNA, the CDR3 is TGCAGTGCTAATGGGGGGAGATCTTACGAGCAGTACTTC.

This clonotype showed up many times. The rearrangement joins TRBV6-5 to TRBJ2-1; 11 positions agree with TRBD2. The CDR3 covers 16 residues. The J segment lost 7 bases and the V segment lost 6 bases, leaving 11 bases of the junction unmatched. Germline-derived CDR1 and CDR2 are MNHEY and SVGAGI. In DNA form, the CDR3 reads TGTGCCAGCAGGGAACTTCTAGCGGGAGGAAAGAATGAGCAGTTCTTC. Its protein product is CASRELLAGGKNEQFF.

This clonotype has a count of ten or more. The V call is TRBV11-2, the J call TRBJ1-1; D is unresolved. Germline CDR1 is SGHAT and CDR2 is FQNNGV. The CDR3 loop spans 16 amino acids. V shed 1 base and J shed 5 bases, with 17 bases lying between them. The CDR3 DNA is TGTGCCAGCAGCTTAGCGTTAGGTCCGGGTGGGACTGAAGCTTTCTTT. Residues: CASSLALGPGGTEAFF.

In its sample, this clonotype was seen many times. The V call is TRBV6-5, the J call TRBJ2-5; TRBD1 matches 8 bases. The CDR3 sequence is 14 residues long. Germline CDR1 MNHEY, CDR2 SVGAGI. The junction had 0 bases not matched to a gene; V was cut back by 2 bases and J by 1 base. CDR3 nucleotides: TGTGCCAGCAGTTACGGACAGGGCCAAGAGACCCAGTACTTC. Its translation: CASSYGQGQETQYF.

The sample holds many counts of this clonotype. CDR3 protein: CASSLTSVSGNTIYF. The CDR3 DNA reads as TGCGCCAGCAGCTTGACGAGTGTCTCTGGAAACACCATATATTTT. V is TRBV5-1 and J is TRBJ1-3; D is unresolved. The germline CDR1 and CDR2 sequences are SGHRS and YFSETQ. This CDR3 region has 15 residues. V was shortened by 1 base and J by 0 bases, with 8 bases between the two germline ends. The variable domain in full, completed from reference TRBV5-1 and TRBJ1-3, reads KAGVTQTPRYLIKTRGQQVTLSCSPISGHRSVSWYQQTPGQGLQFLFEYFSETQRNKGNFPGRFSGRQFSNSRSEMNVSTLELGDSALYLCASSLTSVSGNTIYFGEGSWLTVV.

At least ten counts were recorded for this clonotype. The genes are TRBV6-5 and TRBJ1-2, with a possible D match to TRBD1 (6 bases). CDR1 and CDR2 (germline): MNHEY, SVGAGI. V was pared by 6 bases and J by 11 bases, with 19 bases between. The CDR3 is made up of 13 amino acids. The DNA of the CDR3 is TGTGCCAGCAGCTACGGCACAGGGTGGAGGTACACCTTC. Amino acids: CASSYGTGWRYTF.

In its sample, this clonotype was seen many times. The rearrangement joins TRBV6-1 to TRBJ1-1; 7 positions match TRBD1. The germline V gene has CDR1 MNHNS and CDR2 SASEGT. The CDR3 consists of 13 residues. Germline trimming cut 5 bases from V and 7 bases from J; bases unmatched to any gene: 7. CDR3 in amino acids: CASSHRQGLEAFF. The CDR3 DNA follows: TGTGCCAGCAGTCATCGACAGGGTCTTGAAGCTTTCTTT.

The chain has TRBV5-1 and TRBJ2-1, with 8 bases that match TRBD2. Germline values: CDR1 SGHRS, CDR2 YFSETQ. V trimming: 0 bases; J trimming: 9 bases; junction bases outside the gene matches: 5. There are 14 residues in the CDR3. CDR3 nucleotide sequence: TGCGCCAGCAGCTTGGTGGGACTAGTGGGTGAGCAGTTCTTC. Encoded protein: CASSLVGLVGEQFF.

A note on this clonotype: This may be a read error: a much more frequent sequence differs by one nucleotide. The gene calls are TRBV9 and TRBJ1-2; the D gene is possibly TRBD1 (6 bases). Looked up from germline, CDR1 is SGDLS and CDR2 is YYNGEE. The CDR3 runs to 12 residues. CDR3 DNA sequence: TGTGCCGGCAGCGCGTGGGACAATACCTACACCTTC. This translates into CAGSAWDNTYTF.

This clonotype was seen ten or more times. This sequence joins TRBV12-3 or TRBV12-4 and TRBJ2-1; D is ambiguous. The CDR3 extends over 13 amino acids. V was pared by 5 bases and J by 4 bases, with 9 bases between. The CDR3 reads CASSPELYNEQFF. CDR3 nucleotide sequence: TGTGCCAGCAGTCCGGAGCTGTACAATGAGCAGTTCTTC.

This clonotype is medium-sized in the sample. This chain uses TRBV10-3 with TRBJ2-7; weak D call: TRBD1 (6 bases). This CDR3 is built from 15 residues. Germline lookup yields CDR1 ENHRY and CDR2 SYGVKD. With 4 bases removed from V and 6 bases from J, the gap between germline ends came to 19 bases. CDR3 residues: CAISGRGGEFGEQYF. In DNA, the CDR3 is TGTGCCATCAGTGGCAGGGGTGGGGAATTCGGCGAGCAGTACTTC.

There are many counts of this clonotype. This rearrangement joins TRBV20-1 to TRBJ2-3; 11 positions agree with TRBD2. The V segment lost 1 base and the J segment 4 bases; nucleotides outside the gene matches: 7. Germline assignment: CDR1 DFQATT and CDR2 SNEGSKA (reference sequence). There are 16 residues in the CDR3. The CDR3 bases are TGCAGTGCTAGAGTCCCACTAGCGGGAGAGGCAGATACGCAGTATTTT. It specifies CSARVPLAGEADTQYF.

This rearrangement joins TRBV5-4 to TRBJ2-7; 7 bases map to TRBD2. V lost 7 bases to trimming and J lost 2 bases; unmatched junction nucleotides: 18. CDR1 is SGHNT and CDR2 is YYREEE in the germline V gene (reference sequence). CDR3 length equals 17 residues. In DNA form, the CDR3 reads TGTGCCAGCGGATTTTCTAGCGGAAAAGCCCCTACCTACGAGCAGTACTTC. It codes for CASGFSSGKAPTYEQYF.

Of note for this clonotype: This sequence may be a read error, since a much larger clone differs from it by one base. The V and J genes are TRBV7-2 and TRBJ1-1; no clear D. Germline CDR1 is SGHTA and CDR2 is FQGNSA. CDR3 length: 13 amino acids. The CDR3 coding sequence is TGTGCCAGCGGAAGGCGGTTGAACACTGGAGCTTTCTTT. Translation gives CASGRRLNTGAFF. The variable domain in full, completed from reference TRBV7-2 and TRBJ1-1, reads GAGVSQSPSNKVTEKGKDVELRCDPISGHTALYWYRQSLGQGLEFLIYFQGNSAPDKSGLPSDRFSAERTGGSVSTLTIQRTQQEDSAVYLCASGRRLNTGAFFGQGTRLTVV.

V usage is TRBV10-1 and J usage is TRBJ1-5; a weak D match, TRBD1 (5 bases). Trimming shortened V by 8 bases and J by 8 bases, and 22 bases separated the two germline ends. The length of the CDR3 is 15 residues. Germline CDR1 is WNHNN and CDR2 is SYGVQD (reference sequence). In DNA, the CDR3 is TGCGCCAGCGGATATACACGGGGGAATCATAAGCCCCAGCATTTT. This codes for CASGYTRGNHKPQHF.

This clonotype was recorded many times. The rearrangement joins TRBV6-1 to TRBJ2-1; the match to TRBD2 covers 8 bases. V was clipped by 4 bases and J by 4 bases; unmatched bases: 6. Per germline, CDR1 MNHNS and CDR2 SASEGT. The CDR3 consists of 15 residues. The CDR3 is CASSVLASGYNEQFF. CDR3 in DNA: TGTGCCAGCAGTGTCCTCGCTAGCGGGTACAATGAGCAGTTCTTC.

This clonotype has ten or more counts. V usage is TRBV12-3 or TRBV12-4 and J usage is TRBJ2-7; no firm D call. V was clipped by 6 bases and J by 2 bases, with 5 bases between them. The CDR3 runs 11 residues. CDR3 region: CASSQAYEQYF. The CDR3 bases are TGTGCCAGCAGCCAGGCCTACGAGCAGTACTTC.

About this clonotype itself: Given the absence of the conserved phenylalanine or tryptophan at the CDR3 end, a read error is likely. The V call is TRBV5-4, the J call TRBJ2-1, with D unresolved. V was clipped by 1 base and J by 3 bases, with 5 bases between them. CDR1 is SGHNT, CDR2 YYREEE, per germline (reference sequence). This CDR3 comprises 13 residues. CDR3 protein: CASSLNNYNEQFL. CDR3 nucleotides: TGTGCCAGCAGCTTGAACAACTACAATGAGCAGTTCCTC.

This clonotype was seen a few times. The chain carries TRBV3-1 and TRBJ2-7, with D tentatively TRBD2 (6 bases). CDR3 length: 16 residues. Deletions cut 2 bases from V and 3 bases from J, with 17 bases between. CDR1 LGHDT and CDR2 YNNKEL come from the germline V gene (reference sequence). CDR3 nucleotides: TGTGCCAGCAGCCAAAAACTAGCTAGGACCCTCTACGAGCAGTACTTC. It yields the protein CASSQKLARTLYEQYF.

The rearrangement links TRBV29-1 to TRBJ1-2, with a weak D call TRBD1 (5 bases). This CDR3 contains 13 residues. The V end was cut by 3 bases, the J end by 0 bases, with 8 bases between. Germline assignment: CDR1 SQVTM and CDR2 ANQGSEA. The chain's CDR3 is CSVERGTNYGYTF. The DNA for the CDR3 is TGCAGCGTTGAGAGGGGAACTAACTATGGCTACACCTTC. Supplemented by reference TRBV29-1 and TRBJ1-2, the full variable domain reads SAVISQKPSRDICQRGTSLTIQCQVDSQVTMMFWYRQQPGQSLTLIATANQGSEATYESGFVIDKFPISRPNLTFSTLTVSNMSPEDSSIYLCSVERGTNYGYTFGSGTRLTVV.

V and J are TRBV5-1 and TRBJ1-2, with D perhaps matching TRBD1 (6 bases). CDR1 SGHRS and CDR2 YFSETQ come from the germline V gene. Trimming removed 5 bases from V and 10 bases from J, with 18 bases in between. CDR3 length: 13 residues. The CDR3, as DNA: TGCGCCAGCAGGGACCTTCAGGGGTCTGCCTACACCTTC. Amino acids: CASRDLQGSAYTF.

Regarding this clonotype: No conserved phenylalanine or tryptophan is present at the end of the CDR3, so a read error is the likely explanation. V is TRBV12-3 or TRBV12-4 and J is TRBJ2-7; D is undetermined. This CDR3 has 12 amino acids. The V end was cut by 3 bases, the J end by 8 bases, with 11 bases between. The CDR3 bases are TGTGCCAGCAGTTTCCCGCCCGACCAGCAGTACTCC. This sequence encodes CASSFPPDQQYS.

V gene TRBV11-2 combines with J gene TRBJ1-2; D unclear. This CDR3 is 12 amino acids long. Germline V lookup: CDR1 SGHAT, CDR2 FQNNGV. The ends were cut back, 6 bases at V and 4 bases at J, with 9 bases in the middle. The CDR3 reads CASSVDGYGYTF. For the CDR3, the DNA is TGTGCCAGCAGTGTAGACGGCTATGGCTACACCTTC.

This clonotype is medium-sized in the sample. The V and J genes are TRBV12-3 or TRBV12-4 and TRBJ2-1, with TRBD1 as a possible D gene (6 bases). The CDR3 loop spans 16 amino acids. Trimming stripped 1 base from V and 5 bases from J, with 15 bases between. Here the CDR3 DNA reads TGTGCCAGCAGTTTAGTCCCAGGGGTCTTGAACAATGAGCAGTTCTTC. Amino acid sequence: CASSLVPGVLNNEQFF.

The chain joins TRBV18 to TRBJ2-7; 10 bases are a match to TRBD2. V gave up 0 bases and J gave up 4 bases; unmatched junction bases: 3. This CDR3 is built from 15 residues. Per germline, CDR1 KGHSH and CDR2 LQKENI. As DNA, the CDR3 is TGTGCCAGCTCACCACCCAGCGGGAGGGCGTACGAGCAGTACTTC. This sequence encodes CASSPPSGRAYEQYF.